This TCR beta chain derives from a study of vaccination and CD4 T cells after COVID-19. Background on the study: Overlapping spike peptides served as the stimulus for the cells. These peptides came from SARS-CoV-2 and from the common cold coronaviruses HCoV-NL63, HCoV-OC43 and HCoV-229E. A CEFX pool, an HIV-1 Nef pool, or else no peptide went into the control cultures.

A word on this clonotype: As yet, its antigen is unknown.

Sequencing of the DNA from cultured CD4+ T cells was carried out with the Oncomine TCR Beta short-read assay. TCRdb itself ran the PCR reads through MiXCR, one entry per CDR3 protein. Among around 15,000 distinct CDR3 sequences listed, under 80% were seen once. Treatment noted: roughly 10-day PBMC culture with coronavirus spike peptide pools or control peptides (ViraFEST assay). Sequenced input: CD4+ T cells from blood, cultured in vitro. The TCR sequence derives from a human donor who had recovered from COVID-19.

CDR3 DNA: TGTGCCAGCAGTCCCGGGGGCATCTATGGCTACACCTTC. Protein sequence: CASSPGGIYGYTF. The chain is built from TRBV11-2 and TRBJ1-2, with D tentatively TRBD1 (6 bases). CDR3 length: 13 residues. Trimming stripped 6 bases from V and 4 bases from J, with 12 bases between. Germline V gives CDR1 SGHAT, CDR2 FQNNGV.